One and the same sample provided the 20 T cell receptor beta chains below, sequenced in a study of brain T cells in children with intractable seizures. Time point described: blood from clinic visit 5 months post-surgery; TSC patient then seizure free. Some clones are missing from TCRdb's copy, which holds only in-frame ones; the method was immunoSEQ multiplex PCR. The sample holds approximately 330,000 clones, more than 85% seen once. The sequencing here drew on peripheral blood, taken roughly 5 months after surgery. These TCRs come from a boy under three years old with tuberous sclerosis and intractable seizures.

This chain links TRBV9 with TRBJ2-3; a weak D match, TRBD2 (5 bases). The germline V gene has CDR1 SGDLS and CDR2 YYNGEE. V lost 0 bases and J lost 0, with 11 bases in between. The CDR3 loop spans 16 amino acids. The CDR3 DNA reads as TGTGCCAGCAGCGTAGTAAGCGGAACTAGCACAGATACGCAGTATTTT. Translation: CASSVVSGTSTDTQYF.

The V and J genes are TRBV3-1 (or the pseudogene TRBV3-2) and TRBJ1-5, with 7 bases lining up with TRBD1. CDR1 LGHDT and CDR2 YNNKEL come from the germline V gene (reference sequence). V dropped 0 bases and J dropped 6; count of bases not matched to a gene: 5. The CDR3 is made up of 15 amino acids. CDR3 in DNA: TGTGCCAGCAGCCAAGAAACACAGGGGAGTCAGCCCCAGCATTTT. It specifies CASSQETQGSQPQHF.

The rearrangement joins TRBV6-5 to TRBJ2-7, with D possibly matching TRBD2 (6 bases). The CDR3 covers 12 residues. The V and J ends lost 9 bases and 0 bases respectively, with 9 bases between them. Germline V CDR1 and CDR2: MNHEY, SVGAGI. The CDR3 loop reads CASKLASYEQYF. In DNA form, the CDR3 reads TGTGCCAGTAAACTAGCCTCCTACGAGCAGTACTTC.

This chain connects TRBV5-1 to TRBJ2-3; tentatively, D is TRBD2 (6 bases). The CDR3 contains 14 residues. V was pared by 4 bases and J by 3 bases, with 12 bases between. Germline assignment: CDR1 SGHRS and CDR2 YFSETQ. CDR3 region: CASSGDSRTDTQYF. In nucleotides, the CDR3 is TGCGCCAGCAGCGGGGACTCCAGAACAGATACGCAGTATTTT.

The chain recombines TRBV5-4 with TRBJ2-7; D is possibly TRBD2 (6 bases). The CDR3 contains 13 residues. The V end was cut by 3 bases, the J end by 6 bases, with 13 bases between. CDR1 is SGHNT and CDR2 is YYREEE in the germline V gene (reference sequence). This CDR3 reads CASSWTPSAEQYF. CDR3 sequence (DNA): TGTGCCAGCAGCTGGACCCCTAGCGCCGAGCAGTACTTC.

V and J are TRBV5-1 and TRBJ1-1, with no clear D. Trimming pared 2 bases from V and 1 base from J, leaving 9 bases between. CDR1 and CDR2 (germline): SGHRS, YFSETQ. This CDR3 region has 14 residues. CDR3 sequence reads: CASSFNKKNTEAFF. CDR3 nucleotides: TGCGCCAGCAGCTTCAACAAGAAGAACACTGAAGCTTTCTTT. Complete variable domain (other parts from reference TRBV5-1 and TRBJ1-1): KAGVTQTPRYLIKTRGQQVTLSCSPISGHRSVSWYQQTPGQGLQFLFEYFSETQRNKGNFPGRFSGRQFSNSRSEMNVSTLELGDSALYLCASSFNKKNTEAFFGQGTRLTVV.

The V and J genes are TRBV19 and TRBJ2-2, with D tentatively TRBD1 (5 bases). The V end lost 5 bases, the J end lost 6 bases, and 16 bases lay between the germline ends. The germline V gene has CDR1 LNHDA and CDR2 SQIVND (reference sequence). CDR3 length: 15 amino acids. CDR3: CASSDGHLAPGELFF. The CDR3, as DNA: TGTGCCAGTAGTGACGGACATCTGGCACCCGGGGAGCTGTTTTTT.

The chain combines TRBV4-1 with TRBJ1-1, with D possibly TRBD1 on 5 matching bases. This CDR3 comprises 15 residues. V was clipped by 0 bases and J by 5 bases, with 13 bases between them. Germline values: CDR1 MGHRA, CDR2 YSYEKL. The CDR3 DNA is TGCGCCAGCAGCCAAGAGGTAAGGGGAAGGACTGAAGCTTTCTTT. It codes for CASSQEVRGRTEAFF.

This clone appeared a single time. This chain joins TRBV7-9 and TRBJ2-1; 8 bases are shared with TRBD2. Germline CDR1 reads SEHNR; CDR2 reads FQNEAQ (reference sequence). The CDR3 is made up of 15 amino acids. V was pared by 6 bases and J by 6 bases, with 10 bases of the junction left unmatched. The CDR3 sequence: CASSPQREGINEQFF. CDR3 sequence (DNA): TGTGCCAGCAGTCCCCAACGGGAGGGCATCAATGAGCAGTTCTTC.

The rearrangement links TRBV7-9 to TRBJ1-2; 10 bases are shared with TRBD1. The CDR3 contains 16 residues. Germline loops: CDR1 SEHNR, CDR2 FQNEAQ (reference sequence). After removal of 6 bases from V and 8 bases from J, the junction contained 15 bases not matched to a gene. In DNA form, the CDR3 reads TGTGCCAGCAGTCCAGCTCCGGACAGGGGGGTATGGGGCTACACCTTC. Translating it yields CASSPAPDRGVWGYTF.

Here the CDR3 DNA reads TGTGCCAGCAGCCGTGGACAGAAAGAGACCCAGTACTTC. Its protein is CASSRGQKETQYF. This chain links TRBV7-8 with TRBJ2-5, with a weak D call TRBD1 (6 bases). V dropped 5 bases and J dropped 3 bases, with 10 bases sitting between them. Germline CDR1 SGHVS, CDR2 FQNEAQ. This CDR3 is 13 amino acids long. The entire variable domain, with the rest obtained from reference TRBV7-8 and TRBJ2-5, is as follows: GAGVSQSPRYKVAKRGQDVALRCDPISGHVSLFWYQQALGQGPEFLTYFQNEAQLDKSGLPSDRFFAERPEGSVSTLKIQRTQQEDSAVYLCASSRGQKETQYFGPGTRLLVL.

The gene calls are TRBV7-9 and TRBJ2-4; 12 bases are shared with TRBD2. The CDR3 is made up of 17 amino acids. CDR1 and CDR2 (germline): SEHNR, FQNEAQ (reference sequence). V trimming: 0 bases; J trimming: 8 bases; junction bases outside the gene matches: 8. DNA of the CDR3: TGTGCCAGCAGCTTAGCGCTAGCGCTAGCGGGGGGGGACATTCAGTACTTC. Translation: CASSLALALAGGDIQYF.

Here the CDR3 reads CASTESGWGSEAFF. The CDR3 nucleotides read TGTGCCAGCACCGAATCCGGGTGGGGTTCTGAAGCTTTCTTT. The chain combines TRBV6-5 with TRBJ1-1; D is unresolved. CDR1 MNHEY and CDR2 SVGAGI come from the germline V gene. The CDR3 has 14 residues. Trimming took off 7 bases at V and 6 bases at J, with 18 bases between the two ends.

The genes are TRBV27 and TRBJ2-5; D could derive from TRBD1 or TRBD2 (6 bases each). V lost 6 bases to trimming and J lost 5 bases, with 22 bases between them. The germline V gene encodes CDR1 MNHEY and CDR2 SMNVEV (reference sequence). This CDR3 contains 16 residues. Written as DNA, the CDR3 is TGTGCCAGCAGCCTGACTTGGGGGGCCTTCTTGGAGACCCAGTACTTC. It is translated as CASSLTWGAFLETQYF.

The chain employs TRBV5-5 and TRBJ1-5; D remains ambiguous. The V gene's germline CDR1 is SGHKS and CDR2 YYEKEE (reference sequence). Trimming took off 4 bases at V and 6 bases at J, with 14 bases between the two ends. The CDR3 has 14 residues. CDR3 DNA: TGTGCCAGCAGCCTGGTAGACACTGGTCAGCCCCAGCATTTT. It translates to CASSLVDTGQPQHF.

The V gene is TRBV7-3, the J gene TRBJ2-5, with 8 nucleotides matching TRBD2. Germline V gives CDR1 SGHTA, CDR2 FQGTGA. CDR3 size: 16 residues. V shed 1 base, J shed 1 base, and the junction held 5 bases outside the gene matches. This chain's CDR3 is CASSLMERGLQETQYF. In DNA form, the CDR3 reads TGTGCCAGCAGCTTAATGGAGCGGGGGCTCCAAGAGACCCAGTACTTC.

The rearrangement uses TRBV7-3 and TRBJ2-6; tentatively, D is TRBD2 (6 bases). The CDR3 loop spans 17 amino acids. The ends were cut back, 0 bases at V and 0 bases at J, with 9 bases in the middle. CDR1 and CDR2 from the germline V gene are SGHTA and FQGTGA. CDR3 sequence reads: CASSLTGRYSGANVLTF. CDR3 nucleotide sequence: TGTGCCAGCAGCTTAACAGGGAGGTACTCTGGGGCCAACGTCCTGACTTTC.

The rearrangement links TRBV7-8 to TRBJ1-6; 7 bases match TRBD1. Unmatched junction bases numbered 5, after V lost 3 bases and J lost 9 bases. Germline V CDR1 and CDR2: SGHVS, FQNEAQ. The CDR3 is 14 residues long. CDR3 in amino acids: CASSLGGGSSPLHF. Here the CDR3 DNA reads TGTGCCAGCAGCTTGGGAGGGGGCAGTTCACCCCTCCACTTT. The whole variable domain, remainder taken from reference TRBV7-8 and TRBJ1-6, is GAGVSQSPRYKVAKRGQDVALRCDPISGHVSLFWYQQALGQGPEFLTYFQNEAQLDKSGLPSDRFFAERPEGSVSTLKIQRTQQEDSAVYLCASSLGGGSSPLHFGNGTRLTVT.

This chain joins TRBV29-1 and TRBJ1-1; D call uncertain. Deletions cut 3 bases from V and 7 bases from J, with 15 bases between. The CDR3 runs 13 residues. Germline V gene sequence: CDR1 SQVTM, CDR2 ANQGSEA. The CDR3 sequence is CSVDPAPADEAFF. The CDR3 coding sequence is TGCAGCGTTGACCCTGCACCTGCAGATGAAGCTTTCTTT.

The gene calls are TRBV7-3 and TRBJ2-5; D perhaps matches TRBD2 (7 bases). There are 14 residues in the CDR3. V lost 3 bases to trimming and J lost 4 bases, with 12 bases between them. Germline CDR1 SGHTA, CDR2 FQGTGA. CDR3 residues: CASSLVGGRETQYF. The CDR3 DNA reads as TGTGCCAGCAGCTTGGTCGGGGGGCGAGAGACCCAGTACTTC.